Presented here are 7 T cell receptor beta chains from one specimen sequenced in a study of T cell repertoires in aging, cancer and after chemotherapy. Amplification of TCR beta used genomic DNA extracted from peripheral blood. Rearranged V-D-J TRB sequences were amplified with a mixed TRB-A/B primer pool. TCRdb redid the calling of the multiplex PCR reads with MiXCR, one entry per CDR3 protein. The sample comprises around 13,000 distinct CDR3 sequences, over 20% of which are singletons, and approximately 5.4% rests with the top ten. The source material was blood. The receptor source for this set is a human donor in good health.

This clonotype was recorded at least ten times. The chain uses TRBV6-1 and TRBJ2-2; D is unclear. V was trimmed by 4 bases and J by 5 bases, leaving 8 bases between them. Looked up from germline, CDR1 is MNHNS and CDR2 is SASEGT. The CDR3 contains 13 residues. Here the CDR3 DNA reads TGTGCCAGCAGTGTTTCGGATACCGGGGAGCTGTTTTTT. This translates into CASSVSDTGELFF.

This clonotype showed up just a few times. The rearrangement links TRBV4-3 to TRBJ1-2; 9 bases match TRBD1. The CDR3 covers 16 residues. J lost 8 bases, V lost 1 base, and 11 bases had no gene match. Per germline, CDR1 LGHNA and CDR2 YSLEER. CDR3 region: CASSQGDRDLNVGYTF. The CDR3 coding sequence is TGCGCCAGCAGCCAAGGGGACAGGGATCTAAATGTAGGCTACACCTTC.

The V and J genes are TRBV5-1 and TRBJ1-4, with D possibly TRBD1 on 5 matching bases. The CDR3 consists of 19 residues. Looked up from germline, CDR1 is SGHRS and CDR2 is YFSETQ. Trimming shortened V by 3 bases and J by 10 bases, and 31 bases separated the two germline ends. CDR3 protein: CASSSTTPGTAEGVGKLFF. CDR3 in DNA: TGCGCCAGCAGCTCTACGACTCCCGGGACGGCGGAGGGAGTGGGAAAACTGTTTTTT.

Turning to this clonotype: It is likely a read error, because the conserved phenylalanine at the end of the CDR3 is missing. CDR3 in amino acids: CASSPDRFYEQYY. The CDR3, as DNA: TGTGCCAGCAGCCCAGACAGATTCTACGAGCAGTACTAC. The chain has TRBV7-2 and TRBJ2-7, with D tentatively TRBD1 (5 bases). The CDR3 has 13 residues. Trimming removed 5 bases from V and 3 bases from J, with 11 bases in between. The germline CDR1 and CDR2 sequences are SGHTA and FQGNSA.

This clonotype has ten or more counts. J is TRBJ1-6 and V is TRBV20-1; D remains ambiguous. The CDR3 runs 16 residues. The V end lost 0 bases, the J end lost 1 base, and 10 bases lay between the germline ends. The germline V gene has CDR1 DFQATT and CDR2 SNEGSKA (reference sequence). The CDR3 spells CSARDGRESYNSPLHF. CDR3 sequence (DNA): TGCAGTGCTAGAGATGGGAGGGAGTCCTATAATTCACCCCTCCACTTT.

CDR3: CASSVGLRGQPQHF. Here the CDR3 DNA reads TGTGCCAGCAGCGTCGGTCTTCGCGGGCAGCCCCAGCATTTT. The rearrangement joins TRBV11-2 to TRBJ1-5; D is undetermined. This CDR3 has 14 amino acids. The V end was cut by 5 bases, the J end by 7 bases, with 15 bases between. Germline assignment: CDR1 SGHAT and CDR2 FQNNGV.

Points on this clonotype: Germline is not matched at one junction end, which may reflect a read error. The gene calls are TRBV6-5 and TRBJ1-1; D not resolved. The CDR3 extends over 13 amino acids. CDR1 and CDR2 from the germline V gene are MNHEY and SVGAGI. CDR3: CASSYRSVSESFF. As DNA, the CDR3 is TGTGCCAGCAGTTACCGATCTGTTTCTGAATCTTTCTTT.